The subject of this entry is one T cell receptor (beta chain). The antigen remains undetermined. This record belongs to a study of T cell repertoires in cytomegalovirus infection. At the level of the study: Public TCR beta signatures provided an indication of both CMV infection and a matching HLA type.

V shed 3 bases, J shed 6 bases, and the junction held 7 bases outside the gene matches. CDR1 and CDR2 (germline): LNHDA, SQIVND (reference sequence). This CDR3 has 14 residues. A single record per CDR3 protein comes from TCRdb applying MiXCR to the reads. The sample has fewer than 650,000 distinct CDR3 sequences, just under 40% seen once. This sequence was found in a human donor in good health (CMV status not recorded). Some clones in this sample may be carry-over from other donors' samples. This specimen was cultured PBMCs, taken from culture after CMV antigen stimulation. This rearrangement joins TRBV19 to TRBJ2-7, with 8 bases aligning to TRBD2. The CDR3 DNA reads as TGTGCCAGTAGTATCGGGGGGGCTCCCCTCGAGCAGTACTTC. Protein sequence: CASSIGGAPLEQYF.